The rows below give T cell receptor beta chains drawn from one sample of a study of STAT3 mutations in large granular lymphocyte leukemia. This table comes from immunoSEQ multiplex PCR, and its TCRdb copy is limited to in-frame clones, with some not included. Of approximately 29,000 clones detected, 70% to 90% appear once; the ten largest clones hold about an eighth. Sequenced: peripheral blood mononuclear cells. The receptor source for this set is a man aged 55 to 70 with T-cell large granular lymphocyte leukemia. Some clones in this sample may be carry-over from other donors' samples. Both conserved end residues are part of each CDR3. A D gene is named only where the DNA matches it firmly. Clone size is not always given. Where it is, it says once, few, many or a class for expanded clones.

cdr3_aa	d_call	v_call	j_call	clone_size
CAIRGRLSYEQYF	-	TRBV10-3	TRBJ2-7	-
CASSKVAGTDTQYF	-	TRBV5-1	TRBJ2-3	once
CASRGGRYTGELFF	-	TRBV5-4	TRBJ2-2	once
CASSLSGARTDTQYF	TRBD2	TRBV5-1	TRBJ2-3	-
CASSTAERNYGYTF	-	TRBV2	TRBJ1-2	-
CASEEQAGETQYF	-	TRBV12-5	TRBJ2-5	-
CASSPEDGGYGYTF	-	TRBV18	TRBJ1-2	-
CASSPRFTDTQYF	-	TRBV2	TRBJ2-3	few
CASSQEGTFTDTQYF	-	TRBV4-1	TRBJ2-3	once
CASRKYQETQYF	-	TRBV2	TRBJ2-5	-
CASSLMAGGPGETQYF	TRBD2	TRBV7-9	TRBJ2-5	-
CASSLNGSPGDEQFF	-	TRBV5-1	TRBJ2-1	-
CASSLTGFRQETQYF	TRBD1	TRBV5-1	TRBJ2-5	-
CASSLGQGYGYTF	-	TRBV28	TRBJ1-2	-
CASTKIGSLKTYEQYF	-	TRBV28	TRBJ2-7	-
CASSPPRQGSKTGELFF	TRBD1	TRBV5-4	TRBJ2-2	-
CASSSGRGQNTGELFF	-	TRBV5-1	TRBJ2-2	-
CASTEAGGFCYTF	-	TRBV21-1	TRBJ1-2	few
CASSAGTSGRAEETQYF	TRBD2	TRBV9	TRBJ2-5	-
CASRIGDYEQYF	-	TRBV5-6	TRBJ2-7	-
CASSPTGLVSGELFF	TRBD2	TRBV4-2	TRBJ2-2	-
CASSEGNVGTDTQYF	-	TRBV5-1	TRBJ2-3	-
CASRPGGSSNQPQHF	-	TRBV7-2	TRBJ1-5	-
CASSLRQSNQPQHF	-	TRBV27	TRBJ1-5	-
CASSPGRGGNSPLHF	-	TRBV28	TRBJ1-6	-
CASSLHGRTGDEKLFF	TRBD1	TRBV5-1	TRBJ1-4	-
CASSQAPENYGYTF	-	TRBV4-3	TRBJ1-2	-
CASSPIVQGDRELFF	-	TRBV18	TRBJ2-2	-
CASSPRALAGAGLDEQFF	TRBD2	TRBV18	TRBJ2-1	-
CASSTDRGGGYTF	TRBD1	TRBV18	TRBJ1-2	once
CASSSGIPQETQYF	-	TRBV5-5	TRBJ2-5	-
CASSLGGTGRLNEQFF	-	TRBV5-4	TRBJ2-1	-
CASSYQRSDYGYTF	-	TRBV5-7	TRBJ1-2	-
CSVGADSPGEQYF	-	TRBV29-1	TRBJ2-7	-
CASSQLTALYGYTF	-	TRBV7-2	TRBJ1-2	-
CASSLGVSGNQPQHF	-	TRBV5-1	TRBJ1-5	-
CASSLVVDGYTF	-	TRBV5-6	TRBJ1-2	-
CASSVEVRYNYGYTF	-	TRBV9	TRBJ1-2	-
CASSIPLAQSPGELFF	-	TRBV7-3	TRBJ2-2	-
CAWSRPGLAGVNEQFF	TRBD2	TRBV30	TRBJ2-1	-
CASSPQTPGDTQYF	-	TRBV7-3	TRBJ2-3	-
CASSSRDSPQYF	-	TRBV6-5	TRBJ2-3	-
CASSYSTMGEQFF	-	TRBV6-5	TRBJ2-1	-
CASWSSKKYEQYF	-	TRBV28	TRBJ2-7	-
CASSQVAQETQYF	-	TRBV4-2	TRBJ2-5	-
CASSPPGGGNTEAFF	TRBD1	TRBV18	TRBJ1-1	-
CAWSPQGLAGAYEQYF	TRBD2	TRBV30	TRBJ2-7	-
CASSSWGYGYTF	-	TRBV28	TRBJ1-2	-
CASSSTRGLQETQYF	TRBD2	TRBV11-2	TRBJ2-5	-